This T cell receptor (beta chain) was sequenced during a study of beta chain features in type 1 diabetes. This clone was counted at least ten times. Antigen specificity is unknown. General study findings and limits: In comparison with healthy donors, patients had naive, central memory and Treg TCRB repertoires that appeared more similar. Shorter TCRB CDR3s, moderately but significantly so, were found in Type 1 diabetes patients in all four CD4+ subsets. Cells expressing TCR highly could be over-represented by cDNA sequencing.

A sort by CD45RO/CCR7/CD25/CD127/CD95/CD27 yielded CD4+ naive, central memory, regulatory and stem cell-like memory cells. Reverse transcription of all isolated RNA meant that expressed TCRB transcripts were sequenced. TCRdb keeps only in-frame clones here, not all; method: immunoSEQ multiplex PCR. The sample lists approximately 170,000 clones, approximately 7.9% occurring once. The sequenced sample consisted of central memory CD4+ T cells from blood. The receptor was isolated from a man between 18 and 35 years old with type 1 diabetes.

The CDR3 spells CASNGWRRTDTQYF. The CDR3 region has the DNA TGTGCCAGCAACGGTTGGAGAAGGACAGATACGCAGTATTTT. The chain is built from TRBV28 and TRBJ2-3; D unclear. CDR3 length: 14 amino acids. Trimming pared 7 bases from V and 3 bases from J, leaving 14 bases between. The germline V gene encodes CDR1 MDHEN and CDR2 SYDVKM.